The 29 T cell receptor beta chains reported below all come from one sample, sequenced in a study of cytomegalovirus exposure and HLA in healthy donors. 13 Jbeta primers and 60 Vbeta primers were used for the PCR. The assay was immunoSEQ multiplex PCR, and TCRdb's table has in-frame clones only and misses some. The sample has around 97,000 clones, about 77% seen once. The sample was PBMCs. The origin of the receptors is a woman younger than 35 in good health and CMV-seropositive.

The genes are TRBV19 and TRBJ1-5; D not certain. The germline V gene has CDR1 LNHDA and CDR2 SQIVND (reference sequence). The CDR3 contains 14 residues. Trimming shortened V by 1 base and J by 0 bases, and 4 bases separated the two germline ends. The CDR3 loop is CASSIGDSNQPQHF. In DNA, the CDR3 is TGTGCCAGTAGTATAGGCGATAGCAATCAGCCCCAGCATTTT. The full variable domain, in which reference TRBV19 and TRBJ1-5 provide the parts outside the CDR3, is DGGITQSPKYLFRKEGQNVTLSCEQNLNHDAMYWYRQDPGQGLRLIYYSQIVNDFQKGDIAEGYSVSREKKESFPLTVTSAQKNPTAFYLCASSIGDSNQPQHFGDGTRLSIL.

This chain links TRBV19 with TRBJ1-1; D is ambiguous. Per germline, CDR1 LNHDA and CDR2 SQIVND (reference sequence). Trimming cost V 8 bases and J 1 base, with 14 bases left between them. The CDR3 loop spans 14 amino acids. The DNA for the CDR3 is TGTGCCAGTGCTATCCCTGGGCAGAACACTGAAGCTTTCTTT. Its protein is CASAIPGQNTEAFF.

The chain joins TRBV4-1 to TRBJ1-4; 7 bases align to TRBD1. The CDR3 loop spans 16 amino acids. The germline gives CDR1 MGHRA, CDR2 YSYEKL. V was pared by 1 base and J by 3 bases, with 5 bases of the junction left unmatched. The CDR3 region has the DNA TGCGCCAGCAGCCAAGGGCACAGGGGAGCTAATGAAAAACTGTTTTTT. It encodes CASSQGHRGANEKLFF.

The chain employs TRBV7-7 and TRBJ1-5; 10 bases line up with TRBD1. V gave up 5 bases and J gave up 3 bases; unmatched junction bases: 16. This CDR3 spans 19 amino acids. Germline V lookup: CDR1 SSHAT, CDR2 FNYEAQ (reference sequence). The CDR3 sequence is CASSPRRQGALVSNQPQHF. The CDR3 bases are TGTGCCAGCAGCCCAAGGCGACAGGGGGCTCTAGTTTCCAATCAGCCCCAGCATTTT.

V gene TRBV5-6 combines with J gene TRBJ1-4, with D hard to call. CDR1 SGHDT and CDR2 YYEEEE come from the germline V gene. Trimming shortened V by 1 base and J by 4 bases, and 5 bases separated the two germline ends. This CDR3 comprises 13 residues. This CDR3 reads CASSLTVNEKLFF. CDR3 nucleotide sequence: TGTGCCAGCAGCTTGACAGTTAATGAAAAACTGTTTTTT.

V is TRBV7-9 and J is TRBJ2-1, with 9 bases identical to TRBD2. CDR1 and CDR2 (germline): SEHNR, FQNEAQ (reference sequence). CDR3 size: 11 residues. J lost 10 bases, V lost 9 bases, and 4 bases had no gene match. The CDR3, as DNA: TGTGCCAGTCGTGCGGGAGGGGAGCAGTTCTTC. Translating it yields CASRAGGEQFF.

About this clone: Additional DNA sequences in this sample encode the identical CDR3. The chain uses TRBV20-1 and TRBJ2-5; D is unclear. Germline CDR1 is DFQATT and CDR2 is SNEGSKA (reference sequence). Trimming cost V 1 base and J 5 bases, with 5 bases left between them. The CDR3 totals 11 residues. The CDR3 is CSARAQETQYF. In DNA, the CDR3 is TGCAGTGCTAGAGCCCAGGAGACCCAGTACTTC.

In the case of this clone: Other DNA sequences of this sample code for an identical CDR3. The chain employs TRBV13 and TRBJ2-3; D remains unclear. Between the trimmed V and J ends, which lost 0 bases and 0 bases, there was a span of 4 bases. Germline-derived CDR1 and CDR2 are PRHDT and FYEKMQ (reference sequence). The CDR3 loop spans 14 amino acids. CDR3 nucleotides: TGTGCCAGCAGCTTAGGCGTAAGCACAGATACGCAGTATTTT. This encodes CASSLGVSTDTQYF.

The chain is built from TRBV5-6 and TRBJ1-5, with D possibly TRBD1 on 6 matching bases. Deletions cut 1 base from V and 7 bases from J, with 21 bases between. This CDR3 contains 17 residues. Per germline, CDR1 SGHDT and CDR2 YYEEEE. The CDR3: CASSLIQIRHREQPQHF. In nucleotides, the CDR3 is TGTGCCAGCAGCTTGATACAGATCCGGCACAGGGAACAGCCCCAGCATTTT.

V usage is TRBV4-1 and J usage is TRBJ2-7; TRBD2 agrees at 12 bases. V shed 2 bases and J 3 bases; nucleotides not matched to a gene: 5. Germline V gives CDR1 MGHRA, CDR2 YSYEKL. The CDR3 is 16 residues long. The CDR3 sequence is CASSQPGTSGHYEQYF. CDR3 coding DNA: TGCGCCAGCAGCCAACCAGGGACTAGCGGGCACTACGAGCAGTACTTC.

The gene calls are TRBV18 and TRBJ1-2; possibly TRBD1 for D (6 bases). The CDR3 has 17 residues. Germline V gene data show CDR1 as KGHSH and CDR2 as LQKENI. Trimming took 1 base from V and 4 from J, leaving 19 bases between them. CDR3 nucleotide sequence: TGTGCCAGCTCACCACTCCTTAACCCAACAGGGTTCTATGGCTACACCTTC. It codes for CASSPLLNPTGFYGYTF.

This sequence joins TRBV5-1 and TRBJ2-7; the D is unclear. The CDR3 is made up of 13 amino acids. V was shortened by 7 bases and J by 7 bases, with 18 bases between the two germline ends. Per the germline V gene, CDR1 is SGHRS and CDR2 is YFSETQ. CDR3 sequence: CASGSNEMSEQYF. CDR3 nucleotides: TGCGCCAGCGGTAGTAATGAAATGAGTGAGCAGTACTTC.

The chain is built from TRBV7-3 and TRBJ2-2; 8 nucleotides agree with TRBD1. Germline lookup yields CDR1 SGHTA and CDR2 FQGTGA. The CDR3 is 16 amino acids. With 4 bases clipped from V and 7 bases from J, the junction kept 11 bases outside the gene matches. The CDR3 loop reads CASSWSPGGAGGELFF. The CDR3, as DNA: TGTGCCAGCAGCTGGAGCCCAGGGGGCGCAGGCGGGGAGCTGTTTTTT.

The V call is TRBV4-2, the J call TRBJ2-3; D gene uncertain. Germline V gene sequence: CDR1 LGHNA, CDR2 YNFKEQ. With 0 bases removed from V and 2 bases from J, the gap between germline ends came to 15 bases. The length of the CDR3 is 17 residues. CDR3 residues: CASSQEAPRLPTDTQYF. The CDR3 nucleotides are TGTGCCAGCAGCCAAGAGGCGCCTAGGCTACCCACAGATACGCAGTATTTT.

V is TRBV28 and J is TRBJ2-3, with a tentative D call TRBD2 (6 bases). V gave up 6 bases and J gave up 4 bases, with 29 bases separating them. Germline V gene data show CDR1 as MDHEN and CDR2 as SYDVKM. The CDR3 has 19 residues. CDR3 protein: CASRRTWGEPYPGADTQYF. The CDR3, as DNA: TGTGCCAGCAGACGCACGTGGGGGGAGCCCTATCCGGGTGCAGATACGCAGTATTTT. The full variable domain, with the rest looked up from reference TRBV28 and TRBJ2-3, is DVKVTQSSRYLVKRTGEKVFLECVQDMDHENMFWYRQDPGLGLRLIYFSYDVKMKEKGDIPEGYSVSREKKERFSLILESASTNQTSMYLCASRRTWGEPYPGADTQYFGPGTRLTVL.

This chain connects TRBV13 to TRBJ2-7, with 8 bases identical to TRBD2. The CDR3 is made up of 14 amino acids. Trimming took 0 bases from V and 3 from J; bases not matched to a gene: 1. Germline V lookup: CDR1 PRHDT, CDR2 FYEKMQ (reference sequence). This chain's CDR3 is CASSLGGLDYEQYF. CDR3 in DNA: TGTGCCAGCAGCTTAGGGGGACTAGACTACGAGCAGTACTTC.

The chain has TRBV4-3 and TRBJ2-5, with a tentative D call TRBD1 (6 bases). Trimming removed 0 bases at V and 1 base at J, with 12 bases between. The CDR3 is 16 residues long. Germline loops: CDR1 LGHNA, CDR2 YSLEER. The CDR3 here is CASSQERGTTQETQYF. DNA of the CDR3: TGCGCCAGCAGCCAAGAGAGGGGGACGACCCAAGAGACCCAGTACTTC.

The CDR3 nucleotides are TGTGCCAGCAGCCCAAGGAGGGACAGGCTTTCTAATGGCTACACCTTC. Its translation: CASSPRRDRLSNGYTF. This chain joins TRBV9 and TRBJ1-2; 8 bases line up with TRBD1. V shed 4 bases and J 6 bases; nucleotides not matched to a gene: 14. Germline V gives CDR1 SGDLS, CDR2 YYNGEE. The CDR3 is 16 residues long.

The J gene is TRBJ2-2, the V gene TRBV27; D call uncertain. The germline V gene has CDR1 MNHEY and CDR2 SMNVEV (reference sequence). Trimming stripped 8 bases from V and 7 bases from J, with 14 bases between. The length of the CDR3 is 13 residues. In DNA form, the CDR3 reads TGTGCCAGCTCAGTTATCGGCGGCGGGGAGCTGTTTTTT. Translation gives CASSVIGGGELFF.

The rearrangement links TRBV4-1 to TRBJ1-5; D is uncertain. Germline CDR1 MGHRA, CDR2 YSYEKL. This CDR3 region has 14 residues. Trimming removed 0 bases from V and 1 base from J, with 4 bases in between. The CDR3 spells CASSQEHSNQPQHF. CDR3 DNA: TGCGCCAGCAGCCAAGAACACAGCAATCAGCCCCAGCATTTT.

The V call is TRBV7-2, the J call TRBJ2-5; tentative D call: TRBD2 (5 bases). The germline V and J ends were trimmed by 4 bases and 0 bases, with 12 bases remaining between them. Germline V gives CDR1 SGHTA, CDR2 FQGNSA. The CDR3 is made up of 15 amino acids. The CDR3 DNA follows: TGTGCCAGCAGCTCCTATGGACTGGACCAAGAGACCCAGTACTTC. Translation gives CASSSYGLDQETQYF.

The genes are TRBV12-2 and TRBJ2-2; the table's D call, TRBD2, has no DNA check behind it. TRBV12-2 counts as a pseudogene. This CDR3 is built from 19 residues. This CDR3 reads CASRCRARGRAANTGELFF. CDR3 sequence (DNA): TGTGCAAGTCGCTGCCGTGCACGCGGGAGGGCCGCGAACACCGGGGAGCTGTTTTTT.

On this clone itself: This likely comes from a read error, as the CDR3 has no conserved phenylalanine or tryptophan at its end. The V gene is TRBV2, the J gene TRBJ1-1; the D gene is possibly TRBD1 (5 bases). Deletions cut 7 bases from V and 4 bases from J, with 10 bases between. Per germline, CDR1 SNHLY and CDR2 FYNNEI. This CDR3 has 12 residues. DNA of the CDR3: TGTGCCAGCACCCGGGGGGGCACTGAAGCTTTCCTT. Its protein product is CASTRGGTEAFL.

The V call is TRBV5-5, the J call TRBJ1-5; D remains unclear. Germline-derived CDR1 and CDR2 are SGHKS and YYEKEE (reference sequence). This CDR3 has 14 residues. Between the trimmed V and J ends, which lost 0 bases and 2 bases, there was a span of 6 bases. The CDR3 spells CASSLGRGNQPQHF. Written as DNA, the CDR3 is TGTGCCAGCAGCTTGGGCCGGGGCAATCAGCCCCAGCATTTT.

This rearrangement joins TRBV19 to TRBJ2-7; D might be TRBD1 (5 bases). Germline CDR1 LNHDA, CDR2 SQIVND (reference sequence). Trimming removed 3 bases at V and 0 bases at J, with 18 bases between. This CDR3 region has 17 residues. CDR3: CASSMSKGAPFSYEQYF. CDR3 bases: TGTGCCAGTAGTATGAGCAAAGGGGCTCCCTTCTCCTACGAGCAGTACTTC.

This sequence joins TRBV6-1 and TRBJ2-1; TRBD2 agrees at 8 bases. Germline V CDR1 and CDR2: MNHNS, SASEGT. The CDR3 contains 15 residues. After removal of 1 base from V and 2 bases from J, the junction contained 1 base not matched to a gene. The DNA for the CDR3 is TGTGCCAGCAGTGAAGAAGCGGGAGCCTACAATGAGCAGTTCTTC. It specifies CASSEEAGAYNEQFF.

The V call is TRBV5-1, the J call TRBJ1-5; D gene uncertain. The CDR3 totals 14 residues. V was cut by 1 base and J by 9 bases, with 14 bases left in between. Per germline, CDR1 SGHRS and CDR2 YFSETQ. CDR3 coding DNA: TGCGCCAGCAGCTTGCGAGGCCCTAATACGCCCCAGCATTTT. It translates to CASSLRGPNTPQHF.

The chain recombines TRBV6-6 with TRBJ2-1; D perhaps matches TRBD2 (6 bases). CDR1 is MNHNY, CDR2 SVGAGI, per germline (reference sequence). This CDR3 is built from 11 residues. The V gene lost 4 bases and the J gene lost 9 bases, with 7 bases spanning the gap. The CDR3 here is CASSWGVEQFF. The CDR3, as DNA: TGTGCCAGCAGTTGGGGGGTTGAGCAGTTCTTC.

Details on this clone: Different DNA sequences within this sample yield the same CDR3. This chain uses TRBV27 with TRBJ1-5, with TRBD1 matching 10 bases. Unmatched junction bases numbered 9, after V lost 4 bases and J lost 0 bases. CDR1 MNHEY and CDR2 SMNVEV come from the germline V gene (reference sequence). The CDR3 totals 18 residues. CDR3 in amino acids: CASSSTGGYPYSNQPQHF. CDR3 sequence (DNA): TGTGCCAGCAGTTCGACAGGGGGCTACCCCTATAGCAATCAGCCCCAGCATTTT.